The 28 T cell receptor beta chains given below trace back to one sample, sequenced in a study of cytomegalovirus exposure and HLA in healthy donors (dated 2017 in TCRdb). Library preparation was by the immunoSEQ multiplex PCR assay. A mixture of 60 forward primers for TCR Vbeta segments and 13 reverse primers for TCR Jbeta segments was used in the multiplex PCR. In its TCRdb copy, this immuneACCESS table keeps in-frame sequences only and misses some clones. Where compared with another copy, unresolved V genes explain less than half of these, and the others have no known cause. The sample has around 170,000 clones on record, 65% to 85% of them singletons. The ten largest account for 1% to 1.5% of the sample. Sequences were obtained from PBMCs. The receptors come from a man aged 45-65 years in good health and CMV-seropositive.

The CDR3 sequence: CASSHRGGYAPTYEQYF. The CDR3 DNA reads TGTGCCAGCAGCCACCGCGGGGGTTATGCACCAACCTACGAGCAGTACTTC. The chain has TRBV5-8 and TRBJ2-5; 7 bases agree with TRBD2. The J call may be faulty, since TRBJ2-7 better matches the DNA end. CDR1 and CDR2 (germline): SGHTS, YDEGEE. The CDR3 runs 17 residues.

The chain has TRBV10-1 and TRBJ2-2; 7 nucleotides match TRBD1. The V segment lost 4 bases and the J segment 4 bases; nucleotides outside the gene matches: 9. Germline values: CDR1 WNHNN, CDR2 SYGVQD (reference sequence). The CDR3 runs 16 residues. The CDR3: CASSGYRDRSTGELFF. DNA for the CDR3: TGCGCCAGCAGTGGATACCGGGACAGATCCACCGGGGAGCTGTTTTTT.

The chain employs TRBV11-3 and TRBJ2-1; 7 nucleotides align to TRBD2. The V gene end was trimmed by 3 bases and the J gene end by 5 bases; junction bases not matched to a gene: 10. This CDR3 region has 16 residues. Germline CDR1 SGHNT, CDR2 YENEEA. This CDR3 is CASSFTSENPHNEQFF. Here the CDR3 DNA reads TGTGCCAGCAGCTTCACTAGCGAGAACCCTCACAATGAGCAGTTCTTC.

The chain employs TRBV5-4 and TRBJ2-5; D call uncertain. Per the germline V gene, CDR1 is SGHNT and CDR2 is YYREEE (reference sequence). This CDR3 has 11 residues. V lost 3 bases and J lost 5, with 5 bases in between. The CDR3 bases are TGTGCCAGCAGCTCGCGGGAGACCCAGTACTTC. Amino acids: CASSSRETQYF.

This clone was counted only a few times. V gene TRBV28 combines with J gene TRBJ2-1; 13 nucleotides match TRBD2. The CDR3 is made up of 13 amino acids. Per the germline V gene, CDR1 is MDHEN and CDR2 is SYDVKM. V shed 8 bases, J shed 9 bases, and the junction held 4 bases outside the gene matches. CDR3 bases: TGTGCCAGCGGGACTAGCGGGGCCGGTGAGCAGTTCTTC. Translation: CASGTSGAGEQFF. Full variable domain (missing parts from reference TRBV28 and TRBJ2-1): DVKVTQSSRYLVKRTGEKVFLECVQDMDHENMFWYRQDPGLGLRLIYFSYDVKMKEKGDIPEGYSVSREKKERFSLILESASTNQTSMYLCASGTSGAGEQFFGPGTRLTVL.

The chain uses TRBV6-6 and TRBJ1-1, with D possibly TRBD1 on 5 matching bases. This CDR3 comprises 12 residues. Germline V lookup: CDR1 MNHNY, CDR2 SVGAGI (reference sequence). Deletions cut 11 bases from V and 2 bases from J, with 12 bases between. The CDR3, as DNA: TGTGCCGGGTGCGACAGCAACACTGAAGCTTTCTTT. Translating gives CAGCDSNTEAFF.

The chain links TRBV13 to TRBJ2-7, with TRBD1 matching over 8 bases. V trimming: 6 bases; J trimming: 0 bases; junction bases outside the gene matches: 1. This CDR3 has 13 residues. The germline V gene encodes CDR1 PRHDT and CDR2 FYEKMQ (reference sequence). The CDR3 is CASRGQASYEQYF. The CDR3 DNA follows: TGTGCCAGCAGGGGACAGGCCTCCTACGAGCAGTACTTC.

The chain has TRBV18 and TRBJ2-7; TRBD1 agrees at 9 bases. The V gene's germline CDR1 is KGHSH and CDR2 LQKENI. This CDR3 has 16 residues. With V trimmed by 4 bases and J by 3 bases, 10 bases remained unmatched. The CDR3 loop reads CASSQEPGQGSYEQYF. DNA for the CDR3: TGTGCCAGCTCACAGGAACCGGGACAGGGTAGCTACGAGCAGTACTTC.

The V call is TRBV5-1, the J call TRBJ2-1, with 8 bases that match TRBD1. There are 15 residues in the CDR3. The germline V gene encodes CDR1 SGHRS and CDR2 YFSETQ. With V trimmed by 4 bases and J by 1 base, 4 bases remained unmatched. CDR3 DNA: TGCGCCAGCAGCCCGACAGGGGATTCCTACAATGAGCAGTTCTTC. It yields the protein CASSPTGDSYNEQFF.

This chain connects TRBV13 to TRBJ1-3; 7 bases map to TRBD1. Germline CDR1 and CDR2: PRHDT and FYEKMQ (reference sequence). The CDR3 spans 15 residues. Germline trimming cut 4 bases from V and 2 bases from J; bases unmatched to any gene: 5. This CDR3 reads CASSWPTGTGNTIYF. The CDR3 bases are TGTGCCAGCAGCTGGCCGACAGGGACTGGAAACACCATATATTTT.

The chain carries TRBV7-2 and TRBJ1-5; D is unresolved. The CDR3 contains 15 residues. The V gene lost 5 bases and the J gene lost 0 bases, with 11 bases spanning the gap. CDR1 and CDR2 (germline): SGHTA, FQGNSA. The CDR3 loop reads CASSPSGSSNQPQHF. DNA for the CDR3: TGTGCCAGCAGCCCGTCGGGTAGTAGCAATCAGCCCCAGCATTTT. Full variable domain (missing parts from reference TRBV7-2 and TRBJ1-5): GAGVSQSPSNKVTEKGKDVELRCDPISGHTALYWYRQSLGQGLEFLIYFQGNSAPDKSGLPSDRFSAERTGGSVSTLTIQRTQQEDSAVYLCASSPSGSSNQPQHFGDGTRLSIL.

J is TRBJ1-2 and V is TRBV2; D remains unclear. CDR3 length equals 13 residues. Trimming took off 7 bases at V and 8 bases at J, with 17 bases between the two ends. Germline V gene lookup returns CDR1 SNHLY and CDR2 FYNNEI. CDR3 sequence: CASKLMVVSGYTF. CDR3 bases: TGTGCCAGCAAACTGATGGTGGTATCCGGCTACACCTTC. The variable domain in full, completed from reference TRBV2 and TRBJ1-2, reads EPEVTQTPSHQVTQMGQEVILRCVPISNHLYFYWYRQILGQKVEFLVSFYNNEISEKSEIFDDQFSVERPDGSNFTLKIRSTKLEDSAMYFCASKLMVVSGYTFGSGTRLTVV.

This sequence joins TRBV7-6 and TRBJ1-1, with 8 bases identical to TRBD1. Germline values: CDR1 SGHVS, CDR2 FNYEAQ. Losses at the gene ends were 0 bases for V and 6 bases for J; bases not matched to a gene: 6. This CDR3 region has 15 residues. The CDR3 sequence: CASSLADREIPEAFF. CDR3 nucleotides: TGTGCCAGCAGCTTAGCGGACAGGGAAATCCCTGAAGCTTTCTTT.

V usage is TRBV5-4 and J usage is TRBJ1-3; D is possibly TRBD1 (5 bases). This CDR3 is 14 amino acids long. Germline V gene lookup returns CDR1 SGHNT and CDR2 YYREEE (reference sequence). V lost 0 bases, J lost 3 bases, and 7 bases lay in between. The chain's CDR3 is CASSLDRIGNTIYF. The CDR3 DNA reads TGTGCCAGCAGCTTGGACAGGATTGGAAACACCATATATTTT.

The chain couples TRBV28 to TRBJ2-7; D unresolved. V was pared by 1 base and J by 0 bases, with 7 bases between. The germline V gene encodes CDR1 MDHEN and CDR2 SYDVKM. The length of the CDR3 is 14 residues. The CDR3 here is CASSLLRSSYEQYF. The CDR3, as DNA: TGTGCCAGCAGTTTATTGAGGAGCTCCTACGAGCAGTACTTC.

This chain links TRBV4-1 with TRBJ2-7; 8 bases line up with TRBD1. Germline CDR1 reads MGHRA; CDR2 reads YSYEKL. V gave up 0 bases and J gave up 7 bases; unmatched junction bases: 8. This CDR3 spans 15 amino acids. Here the CDR3 DNA reads TGCGCCAGCAGCCAAGATGGGCAGGGGGCGCGTGAGCAGTACTTC. This sequence encodes CASSQDGQGAREQYF.

This clone was seen a single time. CDR3 DNA: TGTGCCAGTAGTACAGGGTATACAGCTGGCTACGAGCAGTACTTC. It encodes CASSTGYTAGYEQYF. The chain uses TRBV19 and TRBJ2-7, with D perhaps TRBD1 (5 bases). The CDR3 is made up of 15 amino acids. Germline assignment: CDR1 LNHDA and CDR2 SQIVND (reference sequence). V was trimmed by 4 bases and J by 3 bases, leaving 16 bases between them.

A few counts support this clone. The V call is TRBV7-8, the J call TRBJ1-5; D ambiguous. Germline assignment: CDR1 SGHVS and CDR2 FQNEAQ. Between the trimmed V and J ends, which lost 1 base and 6 bases, there was a span of 10 bases. CDR3 length: 14 residues. CDR3 in DNA: TGTGCCAGCAGCTTAGTCGAGGGCTCTCAGCCCCAGCATTTT. Translating gives CASSLVEGSQPQHF.

The chain carries TRBV5-1 and TRBJ1-2, with 8 bases that match TRBD1. In germline, CDR1 is SGHRS, CDR2 YFSETQ. Germline trimming cut 4 bases from V and 4 bases from J; bases unmatched to any gene: 9. CDR3 length: 15 amino acids. CDR3 nucleotide sequence: TGCGCCAGCAGCCCCCGGGGACAGGAGATCTATGGCTACACCTTC. Amino acids: CASSPRGQEIYGYTF.

The rearrangement joins TRBV6-6 to TRBJ2-5, with TRBD2 as a possible D gene (6 bases). This CDR3 has 15 amino acids. V lost 2 bases and J lost 5, with 15 bases in between. Germline V gene sequence: CDR1 MNHNY, CDR2 SVGAGI (reference sequence). The CDR3 reads CASSYGSSALETQYF. The CDR3 nucleotides are TGTGCCAGCAGTTACGGATCTAGCGCTTTGGAGACCCAGTACTTC.

The genes are TRBV28 and TRBJ1-4; D possibly corresponds to TRBD1 (5 bases). CDR1 MDHEN and CDR2 SYDVKM come from the germline V gene. The V end was cut by 8 bases, the J end by 7 bases, with 8 bases between. The CDR3 length is 11 residues. The CDR3: CASLGGEKLFF. CDR3 in DNA: TGTGCCAGCCTGGGGGGTGAAAAACTGTTTTTT.

The chain has TRBV5-1 and TRBJ2-7, with TRBD2 identical over 13 bases. V dropped 6 bases and J dropped 0; count of bases not matched to a gene: 3. The CDR3 sequence is 15 residues long. In germline, CDR1 is SGHRS, CDR2 YFSETQ. The CDR3 bases are TGCGCCAGCAAACTAGCGGGAGGGAGCTCCTACGAGCAGTACTTC. Residues: CASKLAGGSSYEQYF.

This clone was seen a few times. This chain links TRBV7-3 with TRBJ2-1; unclear D gene. Germline CDR1 SGHTA, CDR2 FQGTGA. Trimming shortened V by 0 bases and J by 10 bases, and 10 bases separated the two germline ends. The CDR3 covers 13 residues. The DNA of the CDR3 is TGTGCCAGCAGCTTAACCACCCTCGGGGAGCAGTTCTTC. Protein sequence: CASSLTTLGEQFF.

This clone occurred a few times. The chain combines TRBV2 with TRBJ2-3, with D tentatively TRBD2 (6 bases). This CDR3 contains 15 residues. V lost 7 bases and J 0 bases, leaving 14 bases between the germline ends. The germline V gene encodes CDR1 SNHLY and CDR2 FYNNEI. CDR3 amino acids: CASTPLATSTDTQYF. CDR3 coding DNA: TGTGCCAGCACCCCTCTAGCGACTAGCACAGATACGCAGTATTTT.

The chain joins TRBV19 to TRBJ1-5, with D unclear. Germline loops: CDR1 LNHDA, CDR2 SQIVND (reference sequence). The CDR3 contains 13 residues. The V end lost 8 bases, the J end lost 5 bases, and 13 bases lay between the germline ends. CDR3: CASGGVEYQPQHF. CDR3 bases: TGTGCCAGTGGCGGGGTTGAGTATCAGCCCCAGCATTTT.

The chain links TRBV30 to TRBJ1-2; no firm D call. The CDR3 has 11 amino acids. Trimming shortened V by 1 base and J by 4 bases, and 4 bases separated the two germline ends. Germline lookup yields CDR1 GTSNPN and CDR2 SVGIG (reference sequence). The CDR3 loop is CAWSARYGYTF. The CDR3 region has the DNA TGTGCCTGGAGTGCTCGCTATGGCTACACCTTC.

V usage is TRBV4-1 and J usage is TRBJ1-1, with 7 bases fitting TRBD1. The CDR3 is 15 residues long. The germline V gene has CDR1 MGHRA and CDR2 YSYEKL. J gave up 1 base and V 1 base, and 3 bases lay outside the gene matches. The CDR3: CASSQADRTNTEAFF. The CDR3 DNA reads TGCGCCAGCAGCCAAGCGGACAGGACGAACACTGAAGCTTTCTTT.

This clone was observed a few times. This chain joins TRBV5-1 and TRBJ2-5; D is uncertain. Germline values: CDR1 SGHRS, CDR2 YFSETQ. Deletions cut 1 base from V and 5 bases from J, with 9 bases between. This CDR3 comprises 13 residues. In DNA, the CDR3 is TGCGCCAGCAGCTTGACTTTTTCGGAGACCCAGTACTTC. Amino acid sequence: CASSLTFSETQYF.